Listed below are T cell receptor beta chains from one sample, sequenced in a study of cytomegalovirus exposure and HLA in healthy donors. Sequenced by immunoSEQ multiplex PCR; TCRdb stores in-frame clones only, minus some. The profile shows around 350,000 clones, approximately 90% of them singletons. Sequenced material: PBMCs. Every receptor here comes from a woman in her late teens or twenties in good health and CMV-seronegative. Each CDR3 is given with its conserved first and last residue. D genes are given only for firm matches.

V gene	J gene	D gene	CDR3 protein
TRBV29-1	TRBJ2-1	TRBD1	CSCIGTGGYNEQFF
TRBV9	TRBJ2-7	TRBD2	CASSVGVAGRDEQYF
TRBV19	TRBJ2-2	-	CASSWEVNTGELFF
TRBV28	TRBJ2-5	TRBD2	CASSPGLAGQTQYF
TRBV4-1	TRBJ1-1	TRBD1	CASSQGRDSAEAFF
TRBV5-6	TRBJ2-7	-	CASSLVGNYEQYF
TRBV6-5	TRBJ2-7	-	CASKGRGSLYEQYF
TRBV9	TRBJ2-7	-	CASSAGIASSYEQYF
TRBV28	TRBJ1-5	TRBD1	CASSLSRGIYQPQHF
TRBV11-2	TRBJ2-5	-	CASSAKGNYQETQYF
TRBV2	TRBJ2-7	-	CASSSTYEQYF
TRBV6-1	TRBJ1-1	-	CASSEAVRGWTEAFF
TRBV27	TRBJ2-1	TRBD1	CASSLQGVIHEQFF
TRBV5-1	TRBJ1-1	-	CASSPGEGRGANTEAFF
TRBV6-1	TRBJ1-1	-	CATPGQNTEAFF
TRBV18	TRBJ1-5	-	CASSTGKGYSNQPQHF
TRBV7-9	TRBJ1-6	-	CASSSYLGLQNSPLHF
TRBV9	TRBJ1-2	TRBD1	CASSPRTGTGYGYTF
TRBV4-1	TRBJ2-2	TRBD2	CASSQLPGGANTGELFF
TRBV9	TRBJ1-1	-	CASSVYMNTEAFF
TRBV4-2	TRBJ2-7	TRBD2	CASSQESLAGYLLSYEQYF
TRBV5-5	TRBJ1-2	-	CASSKDTTYGYTF
TRBV28	TRBJ1-2	-	CASSSSTEANYGYTF
TRBV29-1	TRBJ2-5	TRBD1	CSVEGRQGEETQYF
TRBV5-6	TRBJ2-1	TRBD2	CASSLPASGLSYNEQFF
TRBV7-9	TRBJ2-5	-	CASSSTPGDQETQYF
TRBV18	TRBJ2-7	-	CASSRDKAYEQYF
TRBV30	TRBJ2-6	-	CAWRTGRGANVLTF
TRBV18	TRBJ1-2	-	CASSLGQLGYTF
TRBV28	TRBJ2-7	TRBD1	CASSLFGQGIGEQYF
TRBV6-5	TRBJ1-2	-	CASSYSGDAYYGYTF
TRBV11-2	TRBJ2-1	-	CASSSTGGRYNEQFF
TRBV27	TRBJ2-7	-	CASSLAAGDFFYEQYF
TRBV7-2	TRBJ1-4	-	CASSLAGGGGRENEKLFF
TRBV27	TRBJ2-3	TRBD2	CASVSGSQRTDTQYF
TRBV6-1	TRBJ1-1	-	CASSEARVMNTEAFF
TRBV28	TRBJ1-2	-	CASSFGTKGYTF
TRBV11-2	TRBJ2-3	-	CASSLAQTGLTDTQYF
TRBV28	TRBJ1-2	-	CASSPTGNYGYTF
TRBV5-1	TRBJ1-2	-	CASQPDINYGYTF
TRBV6-4	TRBJ1-1	-	CASSEGISGPGDTEAFF
TRBV9	TRBJ2-7	-	CASSVGGDYEQYF
TRBV2	TRBJ2-5	TRBD2	CASSGILAASQETQYF
TRBV28	TRBJ2-2	TRBD1	CASKVGTGDTGELFF
TRBV29-1	TRBJ1-2	TRBD1	CSVFPGFDREDFINYGYTF
TRBV27	TRBJ1-1	-	CASSRGVEAFF
TRBV7-9	TRBJ1-2	TRBD1	CASSLSFITGQGNGGYTF
TRBV4-1	TRBJ1-2	TRBD1	CASSGPDRGNYGYTF